This T cell receptor (beta chain) comes out of a study of blood T cells in healthy people across ages (dated by TCRdb to the mid-2010s). For context, the study as a whole: Template switching captured roughly one uniquely barcoded TCR beta cDNA molecule per two T cells in model experiments. Four age groups were formed from the donors: young (average approximately 17 years), middle-aged (approximately 39), aged (approximately 60) and long-lived (around 80). The study analyzed two additional independent replicas of 1 million unique cDNA reads from the same blood draw for two donors, one aged 18 to 30 and one aged 80 or older. Using deep sequencing normalized with unique cDNA molecular identifiers, the study measured how TCR beta repertoire diversity changes with age. Donors of different ages were randomly distributed across sequencing lanes to avoid experimental bias. The investigation overall reported the following: A strong correlation was found between observed TCR beta diversity and the percentage of naive T cells measured by flow cytometry. Since profiling was done on bulk unsorted PBMCs, naive and antigen-experienced compartments could not be conclusively compared. Because donor CMV infection status was unknown, age-related changes in expanded clonotypes were potentially confounded. Compared with the aged group, more naive CD4+ T cells, fewer expanded clones and increased TCR diversity were shown by the long-lived group, suggesting age selection. Observed TCR beta diversity per million T cells fell roughly linearly with age, and a significant reduction was already apparent by age about 38. Total diversity estimates from one million sequenced T cells were considered lower bounds and underestimates.

Donors were 39 systemically healthy Caucasian individuals from Russia aged roughly 6 to 100 years. Each donor gave 8 to 10 milliliters of peripheral blood, drawn into EDTA-treated Vacutainer tubes. Ficoll-Paque density-gradient centrifugation was used to isolate PBMCs, with at least 6 million per sample. Total RNA was extracted from PBMCs with Trizol reagent, with at least 6 micrograms obtained per sample. For every donor, flow cytometry on a PBMC aliquot measured the percentage of naive CD45RAhigh/CD27high T cells. The germline V gene encodes CDR1 SGDLS and CDR2 YYNGEE. From its cysteine to its phenylalanine, the CDR3 spans 15 amino acids. Only the CDR3 portion is preserved as DNA: 45 bases, with reading frame beginning at the first base. In its sample, this clonotype was seen once. Its antigen target is currently unknown. The junction and the germline gene differ at one end; a read error may be behind it.

Libraries were prepared through 5' RACE. Sequenced using an Illumina HiSeq 2500. A second PCR of roughly 6 to 11 cycles was run with a J-beta primer mix and a sample-barcoded 5' primer. A template-switch 5' adaptor carrying 12 random nucleotides introduced a unique molecular identifier onto each TCR beta cDNA molecule. Each sample yielded at least 3 million CDR3-containing paired-end reads. All of the RNA was converted into first-strand cDNA using the Mint cDNA synthesis kit, with a TRBC-specific oligonucleotide serving as the primer. Following uracil-DNA glycosylase treatment, a first 18-cycle PCR with universal primers M1SS and BC2_uni_R was performed on all cDNA. In the source study's methods: Each sample was normalized by randomly selecting 1 million high-quality reads, each carrying a distinct molecular identifier. Instead of being binned into consensus sequences, reads that shared molecular identifiers were thrown out. MiTCR, run with a Q25 quality threshold and the strictest error-elimination algorithm, handled CDR3 identification, clonotype clustering and error correction. A nonparametric unseen species model using Euler transformation provided a lower-bound estimate of total TCR beta diversity. TCRdb ran its own pipeline on the public reads, namely fastp trimming at Q25 and MiXCR clone calling, and kept in-frame beta chains. When rows share a CDR3 protein, they turn into one entry using the most common DNA and genes. The V and J calls follow TCRdb's processing rather than the paper's. The sample table contains roughly 1.5 million distinct CDR3 sequences; only one count was recorded for approximately 43% of them. The leading ten clones occupy over 3.5% of the sample.

Sequenced sample: blood. The TCR comes from a woman under 30 in good health. This receptor chain uses TRBV9 and TRBJ1-5, with TRBD1 identical over 7 junction bases. CDR3 reads: CVSSPGTVGNQPQHF. The sequence in DNA is TGTGTCAGCAGCCCGGGGACAGTGGGCAATCAGCCCCAGCATTTT. Joined to the reference TRBV9 and TRBJ1-5 proteins, this CDR3 gives the full variable domain: DSGVTQTPKHLITATGQRVTLRCSPRSGDLSVYWYQQSLDQGLQFLIQYYNGEERAKGNILERFSAQQFPDLHSELNLSSLELGDSALYFCVSSPGTVGNQPQHFGDGTRLSIL.